The present TCR beta chain was sequenced within a study of OX40 agonist ivuxolimab in advanced cancers. Assay: immunoSEQ multiplex PCR; the TCRdb copy retains only in-frame clones and omits some. The data contain roughly 76,000 clones, approximately 86% of them seen just once; the ten biggest clones take up around 2.5%. This CDR3 is 14 amino acids long. CDR1 SGHRS and CDR2 YFSETQ come from the germline V gene. V lost 0 bases and J lost 7, with 10 bases in between. The specimen was CD4+ or CD8+ T cells sorted from blood, collected in a trial of the OX40 agonist ivuxolimab. The rearrangement joins TRBV5-1 to TRBJ2-2, with D tentatively TRBD1 or TRBD2 (5 bases each). This clonotype originated in an adult with an advanced solid tumor such as melanoma, head and neck, liver or kidney cancer. CDR3 sequence (DNA): TGCGCCAGCAGCTTGGATGGGGGTAACGGGGAGCTGTTTTTT. This sequence encodes CASSLDGGNGELFF. The entire variable domain, with the rest obtained from reference TRBV5-1 and TRBJ2-2, is as follows: KAGVTQTPRYLIKTRGQQVTLSCSPISGHRSVSWYQQTPGQGLQFLFEYFSETQRNKGNFPGRFSGRQFSNSRSEMNVSTLELGDSALYLCASSLDGGNGELFFGEGSRLTVL.